This is a list of T cell receptor beta chains from one sample in a study of T cell repertoires in cytomegalovirus infection. MiXCR, applied by TCRdb to the reads, yields one record per CDR3 protein. The table includes under 850,000 distinct CDR3 sequences, around 30% detected once. These receptors have no identified antigens. This specimen consisted of cultured PBMCs, obtained from culture after CMV antigen stimulation. The receptors here all came from a human donor in good health (CMV status not recorded). Some clones in this sample may be carry-over from other donors' samples. CDR3s include the opening cysteine and the closing phenylalanine or tryptophan. D genes are given only for firm matches. The size of a clone is reported for some rows only, either as once, few or many, or as a class for expanded clones.

J,size,D,V,CDR3,DNA
TRBJ2-5,many,.,TRBV7-2,CASSLVQMGTQYF,TGTGCCAGCAGCTTAGTCCAGATGGGGACCCAGTACTTC
TRBJ2-5,few,TRBD2,TRBV10-3,CAIKGGLAGGEETQYF,TGTGCCATCAAGGGCGGGCTAGCGGGGGGAGAAGAGACCCAGTACTTC
TRBJ1-3,many,.,TRBV28,CASSLSMGRGNTIYF,TGTGCCAGCAGTTTATCGATGGGGAGGGGAAACACCATATATTTT
TRBJ2-7,.,.,TRBV7-2,CASSLTGINYEQYF,TGTGCCAGCAGCTTAACGGGGATTAACTACGAGCAGTACTTC
TRBJ2-5,.,TRBD2,TRBV12-3/TRBV12-4,CASITSGGLQETQYF,TGTGCCAGCATTACCAGCGGGGGGTTACAAGAGACCCAGTACTTC
TRBJ1-6,few,.,TRBV2,CASSGNSGSPLHF,TGTGCCAGCAGTGGGAACAGTGGCTCACCCCTCCACTTT
TRBJ2-6,few,.,TRBV19,CASRYGSTGANVLTF,TGTGCCAGTAGGTACGGGAGTACTGGGGCCAACGTCCTGACTTTC
TRBJ2-3,few,TRBD2,TRBV5-4,CASSSRTSATDTQYF,TGTGCCAGCAGCTCCAGGACTAGCGCCACAGATACGCAGTATTTT
TRBJ2-3,many,.,TRBV7-6,CASSPRIHNAQYF,TGTGCCAGCAGCCCTCGGATTCACAATGCGCAGTATTTT
TRBJ2-3,few,.,TRBV29-1,CSVEGDHTDTQYF,TGCAGCGTTGAAGGTGATCACACAGATACGCAGTATTTT
TRBJ1-2,few,.,TRBV7-2,CASSPTGQAYGYTF,TGTGCCAGCAGCCCGACCGGGCAGGCCTATGGCTACACCTTC
TRBJ1-5,.,.,TRBV3-1,CASSQDVGNQPQHF,TGTGCCAGCAGCCAAGATGTGGGCAATCAGCCCCAGCATTTT
TRBJ2-7,few,.,TRBV7-9,CAAPGAGDNSYEQYF,TGTGCCGCCCCTGGGGCGGGGGACAACTCCTACGAGCAGTACTTC
TRBJ1-2,few,.,TRBV4-1,CASSQGRGANYGYTF,TGCGCCAGCAGCCAAGGTAGAGGGGCGAACTATGGCTACACCTTC
TRBJ2-7,.,.,TRBV7-2,CASSLARQYEQYF,TGTGCCAGCAGCTTAGCGAGACAGTACGAGCAGTACTTC
TRBJ2-6,.,.,TRBV6-1,CASSKIRGTTTGANVLTF,TGTGCCAGCAGCAAAATCAGGGGGACTACAACTGGGGCCAACGTCCTGACTTTC
TRBJ1-2,few,.,TRBV7-9,CASSLVRGTGYTF,TGTGCCAGCAGCTTAGTCCGGGGTACGGGCTACACCTTC
TRBJ2-7,few,.,TRBV28,CASSSGGRGYEQYF,TGTGCCAGCAGTTCCGGGGGTAGGGGCTACGAGCAGTACTTC
TRBJ1-5,many,TRBD1,TRBV7-2,CASSPSQGANGQPQHF,TGTGCCAGCAGCCCGTCACAGGGGGCTAACGGTCAGCCCCAGCATTTT
TRBJ1-2,.,.,TRBV7-2,CASSTRTELYGYTF,TGTGCCAGCAGCACCCGGACCGAACTCTATGGCTACACCTTC
TRBJ2-3,many,.,TRBV7-2,CAAARQYTDTQYF,TGTGCCGCAGCTCGACAGTACACAGATACGCAGTATTTT
TRBJ2-1,.,TRBD1,TRBV4-1,CASSHPGQGPDNEQFF,TGCGCCAGCAGCCATCCCGGACAGGGCCCAGACAATGAGCAGTTCTTC
TRBJ2-1,few,TRBD2,TRBV12-5,CASGLVAGPDNEQFF,TGTGCTAGTGGTTTGGTAGCGGGGCCTGACAATGAGCAGTTCTTC
TRBJ2-3,.,.,TRBV18,CASSPRTPFGPETDTQYF,TGTGCCAGCTCACCACGCACGCCCTTCGGGCCAGAAACAGATACGCAGTATTTT
TRBJ2-3,.,TRBD1,TRBV20-1,CSARDPGTGWATDTQYF,TGCAGTGCTAGAGACCCCGGGACAGGGTGGGCCACAGATACGCAGTATTTT
TRBJ2-2,.,.,TRBV19,CASRGGRRGTGELFF,TGTGCCAGTAGAGGGGGTCGAAGAGGAACCGGGGAGCTGTTTTTT
TRBJ2-3,.,.,TRBV7-2,CASSLEQRGLGRTDTQYF,TGTGCCAGCAGCTTAGAGCAGAGGGGCTTGGGCCGCACAGATACGCAGTATTTT
TRBJ2-1,few,.,TRBV4-2,CASSQEADGGEQFF,TGTGCCAGCAGCCAGGAAGCAGACGGGGGTGAGCAGTTCTTC
TRBJ2-3,many,.,TRBV7-2,CASSLVRGPDTQYF,TGTGCCAGCAGCTTGGTCCGGGGACCAGATACGCAGTATTTT
TRBJ2-7,.,.,TRBV6-1,CATNRVHEQYF,TGTGCCACCAACAGGGTCCACGAGCAGTACTTC
TRBJ2-7,few,.,TRBV10-3,CAIRSGPNYEQYF,TGTGCCATCAGATCAGGCCCAAATTACGAGCAGTACTTC
TRBJ1-5,.,.,TRBV19,CASTTQRGGNQPQHF,TGTGCCAGTACGACCCAGAGGGGAGGGAATCAGCCCCAGCATTTT
TRBJ1-2,.,.,TRBV4-3,CASSQVGNGPGGYTF,TGCGCCAGCAGCCAAGTGGGGAACGGGCCCGGCGGCTACACCTTC
TRBJ1-6,few,.,TRBV4-1,CASSQVANSPLHF,TGCGCCAGCAGCCAAGTAGCTAATTCACCCCTCCACTTT
TRBJ2-5,few,.,TRBV6-2/TRBV6-3,CASISRGPLETQYF,TGTGCCAGCATTTCCCGGGGGCCCTTGGAGACCCAGTACTTC